Each of the 13 T cell receptor beta chains below was sequenced from the same sample in a study of OX40 agonist ivuxolimab in advanced cancers. The method was immunoSEQ multiplex PCR; TCRdb's version includes in-frame clones alone and lacks a portion of them. The sample has about 36,000 clones, approximately 72% seen once; the top ten hold more than 10%. The sample here was CD4+ or CD8+ T cells sorted from blood, taken in a trial of the OX40 agonist ivuxolimab. Every receptor here comes from an adult with an advanced solid tumor such as melanoma, head and neck, liver or kidney cancer.

The rearrangement links TRBV7-6 to TRBJ2-7; a weak D match, TRBD1 (7 bases). The CDR3 spans 17 residues. CDR1 is SGHVS and CDR2 is FNYEAQ in the germline V gene. Trimming shortened V by 5 bases and J by 1 base, and 21 bases separated the two germline ends. CDR3 sequence: CASSPGDRPRGSYEQYF. In DNA form, the CDR3 reads TGTGCCAGCAGCCCGGGGGACAGACCTAGAGGATCCTACGAGCAGTACTTC.

V gene TRBV10-3 combines with J gene TRBJ2-2; D is tentatively TRBD1 or TRBD2 (5 bases each). This CDR3 spans 14 amino acids. The germline V gene has CDR1 ENHRY and CDR2 SYGVKD. V shed 6 bases and J shed 5 bases, with 13 bases lying between them. CDR3 DNA: TGTGCCATCAGCAGGGACCTGGATACCGGGGAGCTGTTTTTT. Amino acids: CAISRDLDTGELFF.

The V gene is TRBV11-3, the J gene TRBJ2-1; D gene ambiguous. Germline CDR1 SGHNT, CDR2 YENEEA. With 5 bases removed from V and 9 bases from J, the gap between germline ends came to 14 bases. This CDR3 contains 13 residues. This CDR3 reads CASSPDPSGEQFF. DNA of the CDR3: TGTGCCAGCAGCCCAGACCCCTCCGGTGAGCAGTTCTTC.

The chain links TRBV2 to TRBJ2-5; 10 nucleotides align to TRBD2. CDR1 and CDR2 from the germline V gene are SNHLY and FYNNEI. V trimming: 8 bases; J trimming: 1 base; junction bases outside the gene matches: 4. The CDR3 length is 14 residues. The CDR3 is CASSLAGTQETQYF. The CDR3 DNA is TGTGCCAGCTCACTAGCGGGAACCCAAGAGACCCAGTACTTC.

This clone showed up just once. The chain uses TRBV7-3 and TRBJ2-1; the D gene could be TRBD1 or TRBD2 (6 bases each). The length of the CDR3 is 16 residues. Germline V lookup: CDR1 SGHTA, CDR2 FQGTGA. Trimming pared 4 bases from V and 0 bases from J, leaving 13 bases between. CDR3 protein: CASSSQGLSSYNEQFF. For the CDR3, the DNA is TGTGCCAGCAGCTCACAGGGACTCAGCTCCTACAATGAGCAGTTCTTC.

V usage is TRBV9 and J usage is TRBJ2-7, with no clear D. The V gene lost 3 bases and the J gene lost 0 bases, with 4 bases spanning the gap. This CDR3 spans 12 amino acids. Germline V CDR1 and CDR2: SGDLS, YYNGEE. The CDR3 reads CASSASSYEQYF. CDR3 in DNA: TGTGCCAGCAGCGCCAGCTCCTACGAGCAGTACTTC. The full variable domain, completed using reference TRBV9 and TRBJ2-7, is DSGVTQTPKHLITATGQRVTLRCSPRSGDLSVYWYQQSLDQGLQFLIQYYNGEERAKGNILERFSAQQFPDLHSELNLSSLELGDSALYFCASSASSYEQYFGPGTRLTVT.

This sequence joins TRBV5-5 and TRBJ2-7; 11 nucleotides agree with TRBD2. Germline values: CDR1 SGHKS, CDR2 YYEKEE (reference sequence). The V segment lost 4 bases and the J segment 5 bases; nucleotides outside the gene matches: 8. The CDR3 covers 15 residues. The chain's CDR3 is CASSAIAGGLNEQYF. The CDR3 DNA reads TGTGCCAGCAGCGCAATAGCGGGGGGGCTGAACGAGCAGTACTTC.

This clone has just a few counts. The chain is built from TRBV10-2 and TRBJ1-3; D is undetermined. V shed 3 bases and J shed 0 bases, with 6 bases lying between them. Germline values: CDR1 WSHSY, CDR2 SAAADI. The CDR3 contains 14 residues. In DNA, the CDR3 is TGCGCCAGCAGTGATACCAGCTCTGGAAACACCATATATTTT. This translates into CASSDTSSGNTIYF.

The chain recombines TRBV7-2 with TRBJ2-7; the match to TRBD1 covers 10 bases. The CDR3 has 13 residues. Trimming cost V 5 bases and J 6 bases; bases outside gene matches: 4. Germline CDR1 is SGHTA and CDR2 is FQGNSA. The CDR3 here is CASSNRTGGEQYF. The CDR3 DNA reads TGTGCCAGCAGCAATCGGACAGGGGGCGAGCAGTACTTC. The entire variable domain, with the rest obtained from reference TRBV7-2 and TRBJ2-7, is as follows: GAGVSQSPSNKVTEKGKDVELRCDPISGHTALYWYRQSLGQGLEFLIYFQGNSAPDKSGLPSDRFSAERTGGSVSTLTIQRTQQEDSAVYLCASSNRTGGEQYFGPGTRLTVT.

This clone has more than one count but fewer than ten. This rearrangement joins TRBV27 to TRBJ2-7; no definite D call. CDR3 size: 16 residues. Trimming took off 5 bases at V and 3 bases at J, with 20 bases between the two ends. CDR1 MNHEY and CDR2 SMNVEV come from the germline V gene (reference sequence). The CDR3 DNA reads as TGTGCCAGCAGTCAGGACCCCCCTAATCCGGTCTACGAGCAGTACTTC. This translates into CASSQDPPNPVYEQYF.

This clone has more than one count but fewer than ten. V is TRBV6-1 and J is TRBJ1-3, with D unclear. Per germline, CDR1 MNHNS and CDR2 SASEGT. This CDR3 has 13 amino acids. With 3 bases removed from V and 4 bases from J, the gap between germline ends came to 7 bases. Here the CDR3 DNA reads TGTGCCAGCAGTGATGGTTACGGAAACACCATATATTTT. It translates to CASSDGYGNTIYF.

This clone was recorded once. This rearrangement joins TRBV5-1 to TRBJ2-7, with D perhaps matching TRBD1 (5 bases). V shed 4 bases and J shed 7 bases, with 15 bases lying between them. This CDR3 spans 13 amino acids. Germline loops: CDR1 SGHRS, CDR2 YFSETQ. The CDR3 is CASSPTVQGEQYF. The CDR3, as DNA: TGCGCCAGCAGCCCCACGGTTCAGGGAGAGCAGTACTTC.

The chain is built from TRBV5-4 and TRBJ1-5, with a possible D match to TRBD1 (6 bases). Germline V CDR1 and CDR2: SGHNT, YYREEE (reference sequence). The CDR3 has 12 residues. The germline V and J ends were trimmed by 4 bases and 7 bases, with 9 bases remaining between them. CDR3 DNA sequence: TGTGCCAGCAGCATACAGGGCCAGCCCCAGCATTTT. This sequence encodes CASSIQGQPQHF.